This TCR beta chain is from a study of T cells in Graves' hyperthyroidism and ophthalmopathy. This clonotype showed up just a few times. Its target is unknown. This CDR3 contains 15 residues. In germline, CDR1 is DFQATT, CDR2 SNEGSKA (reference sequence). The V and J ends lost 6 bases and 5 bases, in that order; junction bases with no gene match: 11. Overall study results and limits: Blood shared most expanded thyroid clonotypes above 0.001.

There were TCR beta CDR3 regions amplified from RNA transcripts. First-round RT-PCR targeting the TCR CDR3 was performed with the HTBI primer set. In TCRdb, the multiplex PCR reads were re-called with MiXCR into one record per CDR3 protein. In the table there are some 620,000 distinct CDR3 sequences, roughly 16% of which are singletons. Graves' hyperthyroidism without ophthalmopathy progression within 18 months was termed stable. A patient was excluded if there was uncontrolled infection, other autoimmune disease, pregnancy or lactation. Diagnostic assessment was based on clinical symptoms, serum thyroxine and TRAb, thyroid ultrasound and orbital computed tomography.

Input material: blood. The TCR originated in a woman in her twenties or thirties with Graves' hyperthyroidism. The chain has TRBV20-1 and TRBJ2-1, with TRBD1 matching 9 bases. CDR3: CSAPKWDRVDNEQFF. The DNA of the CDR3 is TGCAGTGCCCCGAAATGGGACAGGGTGGACAATGAGCAGTTCTTC.